These 25 T cell receptor beta chains share one sample of origin, sequenced in a study of blood T cell repertoires in COVID-19. TCRdb keeps only in-frame clones here, not all; method: immunoSEQ multiplex PCR. The sample comprises 450,000 or so clones, about 91% of which are singletons, and 1.5% to 1.8% rests with the top ten. Material: peripheral blood. These TCRs come from a woman aged 35 to 49 with COVID-19, enrolled during active disease.

The gene calls are TRBV7-9 and TRBJ2-3; D gene uncertain. The germline V gene encodes CDR1 SEHNR and CDR2 FQNEAQ (reference sequence). This CDR3 spans 15 amino acids. With 1 base removed from V and 0 bases from J, the gap between germline ends came to 8 bases. The DNA for the CDR3 is TGTGCCAGCAGCTTAGGAGAGACTAGCACAGATACGCAGTATTTT. This sequence encodes CASSLGETSTDTQYF.

J is TRBJ2-7 and V is TRBV7-2, with D possibly matching TRBD1 (6 bases). Germline V gives CDR1 SGHTA, CDR2 FQGNSA. This CDR3 contains 14 residues. Trimming stripped 2 bases from V and 7 bases from J, with 15 bases between. The CDR3 spells CASSLIRGMGEQYF. Here the CDR3 DNA reads TGTGCCAGCAGCTTAATCAGGGGCATGGGTGAGCAGTACTTC.

The rearrangement links TRBV7-2 to TRBJ1-2; 10 bases line up with TRBD1. Trimming cost V 5 bases and J 8 bases; bases outside gene matches: 2. Looked up from germline, CDR1 is SGHTA and CDR2 is FQGNSA. This CDR3 region has 12 residues. CDR3 amino acids: CASSDRGQGYTF. In nucleotides, the CDR3 is TGTGCCAGCAGCGACAGGGGGCAAGGCTACACCTTC.

The chain links TRBV7-2 to TRBJ1-5; 9 positions agree with TRBD1. Germline assignment: CDR1 SGHTA and CDR2 FQGNSA. The CDR3 covers 17 residues. J lost 4 bases, V lost 0 bases, and 7 bases had no gene match. The CDR3 here is CASSLAGGTGLNQPQHF. The DNA for the CDR3 is TGTGCCAGCAGCTTAGCTGGCGGGACAGGGTTAAATCAGCCCCAGCATTTT.

The chain links TRBV19 to TRBJ2-3; 8 nucleotides line up with TRBD2. The germline gives CDR1 LNHDA, CDR2 SQIVND (reference sequence). This CDR3 contains 17 residues. V lost 0 bases and J lost 3; bases outside the gene matches: 8. The CDR3 loop reads CASSIDNAGGGTDTQYF. For the CDR3, the DNA is TGTGCCAGTAGTATAGACAATGCGGGAGGAGGGACAGATACGCAGTATTTT.

The J gene is TRBJ2-7, the V gene TRBV3-1 (or the pseudogene TRBV3-2); TRBD2 matches at 10 bases. Per germline, CDR1 LGHDT and CDR2 YNNKEL (reference sequence). This CDR3 region has 15 residues. Trimming at V came to 4 bases and at J to 2 bases, leaving 5 bases not matched to a gene. DNA for the CDR3: TGTGCCAGCAGCCTAGGGACTAGCGCCGCCTACGAGCAGTACTTC. Protein product: CASSLGTSAAYEQYF.

The chain is built from TRBV3-1 (or the pseudogene TRBV3-2) and TRBJ2-7, with TRBD2 matching 9 bases. V lost 2 bases, J lost 0 bases, and 8 bases stayed unmatched. The CDR3 consists of 17 residues. CDR1 is LGHDT and CDR2 is YNNKEL in the germline V gene (reference sequence). The CDR3 nucleotides read TGTGCCAGCAGCCAACCCCGGGGACTAGCTGACTCCTACGAGCAGTACTTC. Its translation is CASSQPRGLADSYEQYF.

The rearrangement joins TRBV5-4 to TRBJ2-3; 11 bases align to TRBD2. This CDR3 has 18 amino acids. Per the germline V gene, CDR1 is SGHNT and CDR2 is YYREEE (reference sequence). V shed 3 bases, J shed 0 bases, and the junction held 9 bases outside the gene matches. The CDR3 reads CASSSGRRLAGSTDTQYF. DNA of the CDR3: TGTGCCAGCAGCTCGGGACGGAGACTAGCGGGGAGCACAGATACGCAGTATTTT.

This rearrangement joins TRBV28 to TRBJ2-7, with 11 bases aligning to TRBD2. There are 16 residues in the CDR3. Germline lookup yields CDR1 MDHEN and CDR2 SYDVKM. V lost 6 bases to trimming and J lost 2 bases; unmatched junction nucleotides: 9. The CDR3 protein is CASRPGLAGPPYEQYF. The CDR3 nucleotides are TGTGCCAGCAGGCCTGGACTAGCGGGTCCTCCCTACGAGCAGTACTTC.

The chain has TRBV27 and TRBJ2-1; perhaps TRBD2 as D (5 bases). The CDR3 totals 16 residues. The V gene's germline CDR1 is MNHEY and CDR2 SMNVEV (reference sequence). V lost 6 bases to trimming and J lost 0 bases, with 15 bases between them. CDR3 DNA: TGTGCCAGCAGGCCCCGGTTGAGGGACTCCTACAATGAGCAGTTCTTC. Residues: CASRPRLRDSYNEQFF.

V and J are TRBV5-4 and TRBJ1-3, with TRBD1 matching over 8 bases. V was clipped by 0 bases and J by 0 bases; unmatched bases: 5. CDR3 length equals 17 residues. Germline V gene lookup returns CDR1 SGHNT and CDR2 YYREEE (reference sequence). CDR3 sequence: CASSLGTGLISGNTIYF. CDR3 in DNA: TGTGCCAGCAGCTTGGGGACAGGGCTTATCTCTGGAAACACCATATATTTT.

This chain connects TRBV18 to TRBJ1-6; 7 positions agree with TRBD1. Germline CDR1 KGHSH, CDR2 LQKENI. The length of the CDR3 is 18 residues. The junction had 15 bases not matched to a gene; V was cut back by 1 base and J by 9 bases. CDR3 residues: CASSPLGQVLGVVSPLHF. CDR3 sequence (DNA): TGTGCCAGCTCACCACTCGGACAGGTTTTGGGGGTGGTTTCACCCCTCCACTTT.

This chain uses TRBV15 with TRBJ1-5; D unresolved. This CDR3 contains 12 residues. V shed 0 bases and J shed 12 bases, with 9 bases lying between them. Germline CDR1 and CDR2: LNHNV and YYDKDF (reference sequence). The CDR3 protein is CATSRDSGVQHF. The CDR3 nucleotides read TGTGCCACCAGCAGAGATTCGGGAGTCCAGCATTTT. Complete variable domain (other parts from reference TRBV15 and TRBJ1-5): DAMVIQNPRYQVTQFGKPVTLSCSQTLNHNVMYWYQQKSSQAPKLLFHYYDKDFNNEADTPDNFQSRRPNTSFCFLDIRSPGLGDTAMYLCATSRDSGVQHFGDGTRLSIL.

The gene calls are TRBV27 and TRBJ2-5; 7 bases agree with TRBD2. This CDR3 comprises 17 residues. The V gene end was trimmed by 2 bases and the J gene end by 3 bases; junction bases not matched to a gene: 12. Germline CDR1 is MNHEY and CDR2 is SMNVEV (reference sequence). In nucleotides, the CDR3 is TGTGCCAGCAGTTTAAATCCGCCCCCTAGCGGTAAAGAGACCCAGTACTTC. This translates into CASSLNPPPSGKETQYF.

This clone was seen more than once but under ten times. The chain recombines TRBV7-2 with TRBJ1-3; TRBD1 matches at 8 bases. The CDR3 is 14 amino acids. The V and J ends lost 4 bases and 3 bases, in that order; junction bases with no gene match: 2. Germline V gene sequence: CDR1 SGHTA, CDR2 FQGNSA. CDR3 in DNA: TGTGCCAGCAGCTCCAGGGGGCTTGGAAACACCATATATTTT. Translation gives CASSSRGLGNTIYF.

J is TRBJ2-5 and V is TRBV7-9, with TRBD2 matching 8 bases. Germline-derived CDR1 and CDR2 are SEHNR and FQNEAQ (reference sequence). V lost 5 bases, J lost 1 base, and 6 bases stayed unmatched. The CDR3 is made up of 15 amino acids. The CDR3 DNA is TGTGCCAGCAGCACCGGGGGGGGGCTCCAAGAGACCCAGTACTTC. Translation gives CASSTGGGLQETQYF.

The CDR3 protein is CASSPGTGADTQYF. The CDR3, as DNA: TGTGCCAGCTCACCTGGGACAGGGGCAGATACGCAGTATTTT. The chain carries TRBV18 and TRBJ2-3; TRBD1 aligns across 10 bases. CDR1 KGHSH and CDR2 LQKENI come from the germline V gene. Trimming at V came to 3 bases and at J to 4 bases, leaving 1 base not matched to a gene. This CDR3 has 14 residues.

The chain is built from TRBV10-3 and TRBJ1-1; D may be TRBD1 (5 bases). V lost 10 bases to trimming and J lost 1 base, with 13 bases between them. Germline V CDR1 and CDR2: ENHRY, SYGVKD. This CDR3 comprises 13 residues. CDR3 bases: TGTGCCACCGTAGGGGTCTCGAACACTGAAGCTTTCTTT. It is translated as CATVGVSNTEAFF.

The chain joins TRBV19 to TRBJ1-2; perhaps TRBD1 as D (5 bases). Germline values: CDR1 LNHDA, CDR2 SQIVND (reference sequence). CDR3 length equals 14 residues. Between the trimmed V and J ends, which lost 3 bases and 8 bases, there was a span of 16 bases. CDR3 protein: CASSISGLSYGYTF. In nucleotides, the CDR3 is TGTGCCAGTAGTATTTCAGGGCTTAGCTACGGCTACACCTTC.

The CDR3 region has the DNA TGTGCCAGCAGCCTAACAGCCGCAACTAATGAAAAACTGTTTTTT. Its translation is CASSLTAATNEKLFF. V is TRBV3-1 (or the pseudogene TRBV3-2) and J is TRBJ1-4; D is undetermined. Trimming shortened V by 4 bases and J by 0 bases, and 9 bases separated the two germline ends. Germline V gene sequence: CDR1 LGHDT, CDR2 YNNKEL (reference sequence). CDR3 length equals 15 residues.

This sequence joins TRBV19 and TRBJ2-5, with 9 nucleotides matching TRBD2. Trimming removed 6 bases from V and 3 bases from J; junction bases left unmatched: 8. CDR1 and CDR2 (germline): LNHDA, SQIVND (reference sequence). The CDR3 runs 15 residues. The CDR3 loop is CASSRGGAYEETQYF. In DNA form, the CDR3 reads TGTGCCAGTAGCCGCGGGGGGGCATATGAAGAGACCCAGTACTTC.

The J gene is TRBJ2-7, the V gene TRBV7-6; 11 bases agree with TRBD2. Germline CDR1 reads SGHVS; CDR2 reads FNYEAQ. The CDR3 is made up of 15 amino acids. The ends lost 4 bases at V and 7 bases at J; junction bases unmatched: 9. CDR3 DNA sequence: TGTGCCAGCAGCTCGACTAGCGGGGCCGCCGGGGAGCAGTACTTC. It is translated as CASSSTSGAAGEQYF.

This chain links TRBV2 with TRBJ1-5; D is ambiguous. Trimming removed 10 bases from V and 3 bases from J, with 13 bases in between. Germline lookup yields CDR1 SNHLY and CDR2 FYNNEI. There are 13 residues in the CDR3. CDR3 nucleotide sequence: TGTGCCACTTCGACTGATTCCAATCAGCCCCAGCATTTT. It specifies CATSTDSNQPQHF.

This clone was recorded once. V and J are TRBV5-4 and TRBJ2-7, with a weak D call TRBD1 (6 bases). The germline V gene has CDR1 SGHNT and CDR2 YYREEE (reference sequence). The CDR3 length is 15 residues. V lost 2 bases, J lost 1 base, and 13 bases lay in between. The CDR3 DNA follows: TGTGCCAGCAGCTTTGGAACCAGGGGTTCCTACGAGCAGTACTTC. The encoded protein is CASSFGTRGSYEQYF.

This clone turned up a few times. The chain recombines TRBV5-5 with TRBJ1-4, with 7 bases lining up with TRBD1. The trim removed 3 bases at V and 2 bases at J, leaving 7 bases unmatched. Germline V gene sequence: CDR1 SGHKS, CDR2 YYEKEE (reference sequence). The length of the CDR3 is 16 residues. The CDR3 DNA is TGTGCCAGCAGCTCCCACAGGGGTTCCACTAATGAAAAACTGTTTTTT. Translating it yields CASSSHRGSTNEKLFF.